This entry lists 9 T cell receptor beta chains sequenced from one sample in a study of OX40 agonist ivuxolimab in advanced cancers. Sequenced by immunoSEQ multiplex PCR; TCRdb stores in-frame clones only, minus some. The data show more than 80,000 clones, with approximately 90% seen just once and around 1.6% held by the top ten. The sequencing here drew on CD4+ or CD8+ T cells sorted from blood, taken in a trial of the OX40 agonist ivuxolimab. These receptor sequences come from an adult with an advanced solid tumor such as melanoma, head and neck, liver or kidney cancer.

This chain uses TRBV7-2 with TRBJ2-1; 7 bases align to TRBD1. The CDR3 totals 16 residues. Germline V CDR1 and CDR2: SGHTA, FQGNSA. V gave up 3 bases and J gave up 0 bases; unmatched junction bases: 5. Here the CDR3 reads CASSFEGASSYNEQFF. CDR3 nucleotide sequence: TGTGCCAGCAGCTTCGAGGGGGCCAGCTCCTACAATGAGCAGTTCTTC.

CDR3 nucleotide sequence: TGTGCCAGCTCACCACCCGTCATGGGCCTGAACTATGGCTACACCTTC. Amino acids: CASSPPVMGLNYGYTF. The chain joins TRBV18 to TRBJ1-2; the D is unclear. Looked up from germline, CDR1 is KGHSH and CDR2 is LQKENI. The CDR3 extends over 16 amino acids. The ends were cut back, 0 bases at V and 2 bases at J, with 13 bases in the middle.

The chain employs TRBV7-3 and TRBJ1-3; no clear D gene. The CDR3 runs to 16 residues. The germline V gene encodes CDR1 SGHTA and CDR2 FQGTGA. Deletions cut 4 bases from V and 1 base from J, with 14 bases between. The CDR3 loop reads CASSSNSPGSGNTIYF. CDR3 sequence (DNA): TGTGCCAGCAGCTCAAATTCTCCGGGATCTGGAAACACCATATATTTT.

J is TRBJ2-2 and V is TRBV11-3; 7 nucleotides match TRBD2. Germline lookup yields CDR1 SGHNT and CDR2 YENEEA. The CDR3 consists of 16 residues. Germline trimming cut 1 base from V and 3 bases from J; bases unmatched to any gene: 5. CDR3 DNA: TGTGCCAGCAGCTTAGTTCTAGCGGAGGACACCGGGGAGCTGTTTTTT. Translation: CASSLVLAEDTGELFF.

This chain connects TRBV7-9 to TRBJ2-5; tentatively, D is TRBD1 or TRBD2 (5 bases each). Trimming cost V 4 bases and J 4 bases, with 13 bases left between them. Germline V CDR1 and CDR2: SEHNR, FQNEAQ (reference sequence). The CDR3 contains 14 residues. DNA of the CDR3: TGTGCCAGCAGCTCGGGACCAACAGGAGAGACCCAGTACTTC. Its protein product is CASSSGPTGETQYF.

This chain uses TRBV18 with TRBJ1-1, with a weak D call TRBD1 (5 bases). This CDR3 spans 14 amino acids. CDR1 and CDR2 from the germline V gene are KGHSH and LQKENI. Between the trimmed V and J ends, which lost 2 bases and 2 bases, there was a span of 9 bases. The CDR3 DNA reads as TGTGCCAGCTCACCAAGTCAGGGCAACACTGAAGCTTTCTTT. Its translation is CASSPSQGNTEAFF. Drawing the rest from reference TRBV18 and TRBJ1-1, the complete variable domain is NAGVMQNPRHLVRRRGQEARLRCSPMKGHSHVYWYRQLPEEGLKFMVYLQKENIIDESGMPKERFSAEFPKEGPSILRIQQVVRGDSAAYFCASSPSQGNTEAFFGQGTRLTVV.

This clone occurred once. V is TRBV6-6 and J is TRBJ1-1, with D perhaps matching TRBD1 (6 bases). From germline, CDR1 is MNHNY and CDR2 SVGAGI (reference sequence). The CDR3 is 16 amino acids. V was clipped by 4 bases and J by 0 bases, with 15 bases between them. The CDR3 nucleotides read TGTGCCAGCAGTTCGAGCACAGGGAGGGTGAACACTGAAGCTTTCTTT. Protein product: CASSSSTGRVNTEAFF.

V and J are TRBV4-1 and TRBJ2-5; TRBD2 agrees at 8 bases. Germline V lookup: CDR1 MGHRA, CDR2 YSYEKL. CDR3 length: 16 amino acids. V lost 1 base and J lost 0; bases outside the gene matches: 4. This CDR3 is CASSQGSSGYQETQYF. CDR3 DNA: TGCGCCAGCAGCCAAGGTTCTAGCGGGTACCAAGAGACCCAGTACTTC.

The V gene is TRBV13, the J gene TRBJ2-2; D unclear. CDR1 and CDR2 (germline): PRHDT, FYEKMQ (reference sequence). CDR3 size: 12 residues. V dropped 8 bases and J dropped 4 bases, with 8 bases sitting between them. CDR3 bases: TGTGCCAGCGGGCCAGGCACCGGGGAGCTGTTTTTT. This gives the protein CASGPGTGELFF.